The 10 T cell receptor beta chains below all came from one sample that was sequenced in a study of blood T cell repertoires in COVID-19 (TCRdb year 2020). Library creation used the immunoSEQ multiplex PCR assay. What TCRdb holds here is the immuneACCESS table cut down to in-frame rearrangements. Part of the clones is not present; checked against another copy, under half of the missing clones reflect an unresolved V gene, and the others are unexplained. The sample table holds about 64,000 clones, of which approximately 86% were seen once. Of the sample, 1.2% is held by the ten largest clones. Material for sequencing was peripheral blood. Receptors originate from a man aged 35 to 55 with acute or convalescent COVID-19.

This clone was recorded a few times. DNA of the CDR3: TGCGCCAGCAGCCAAGTGGGCTTGAGTGGCTACACCTTC. Translating gives CASSQVGLSGYTF. The chain joins TRBV4-1 to TRBJ1-2; the D is unclear. CDR3 length: 13 amino acids. Trimming took 1 base from V and 7 from J, leaving 10 bases between them. Germline lookup yields CDR1 MGHRA and CDR2 YSYEKL.

The chain recombines TRBV5-1 with TRBJ2-5; D is possibly TRBD2 (6 bases). CDR1 is SGHRS, CDR2 YFSETQ, per germline. The CDR3 sequence is 12 residues long. V was shortened by 4 bases and J by 4 bases, with 8 bases between the two germline ends. CDR3 protein: CASSVGGETQYF. The CDR3 coding sequence is TGCGCCAGCAGCGTGGGAGGAGAGACCCAGTACTTC.

This sequence joins TRBV27 and TRBJ1-6; 9 bases fit TRBD1. Germline assignment: CDR1 MNHEY and CDR2 SMNVEV (reference sequence). The trim removed 5 bases at V and 10 bases at J, leaving 9 bases unmatched. This CDR3 is built from 15 residues. The CDR3 DNA follows: TGTGCCAGCAGTGCCAAGACAGGGGGTGAATCACCCCTCCACTTT. It encodes CASSAKTGGESPLHF.

V gene TRBV11-3 combines with J gene TRBJ2-5; TRBD2 aligns across 8 bases. The V and J ends lost 11 bases and 1 base, in that order; junction bases with no gene match: 6. Germline values: CDR1 SGHNT, CDR2 YENEEA. CDR3 length: 13 residues. CDR3 amino acids: CASSRGGQETQYF. The CDR3 DNA reads as TGTGCCTCGAGTCGGGGGGGCCAAGAGACCCAGTACTTC.

The chain combines TRBV2 with TRBJ1-2; D possibly corresponds to TRBD1 (5 bases). V lost 8 bases and J lost 5, with 15 bases in between. This CDR3 region has 13 residues. Germline V CDR1 and CDR2: SNHLY, FYNNEI. The CDR3 coding sequence is TGTGCCAGCTTGGAGACAGCGACTTATGGCTACACCTTC. It yields the protein CASLETATYGYTF.

This chain uses TRBV14 with TRBJ1-2; 7 bases map to TRBD1. Losses at the gene ends were 6 bases for V and 2 bases for J; bases not matched to a gene: 6. The CDR3 loop spans 14 amino acids. CDR1 SGHDN and CDR2 FVKESK come from the germline V gene. The chain's CDR3 is CASSRGGLNYGYTF. CDR3 nucleotides: TGTGCCAGCAGTAGAGGGGGCTTAAACTATGGCTACACCTTC.

This chain connects TRBV5-6 to TRBJ2-5; 7 bases match TRBD1. V was clipped by 3 bases and J by 3 bases; unmatched bases: 14. The CDR3 runs 17 residues. Germline V lookup: CDR1 SGHDT, CDR2 YYEEEE. For the CDR3, the DNA is TGTGCCAGCAGCTCCTGGACAGGATTAAGACGAGAAGAGACCCAGTACTTC. This gives the protein CASSSWTGLRREETQYF. Drawing the rest from reference TRBV5-6 and TRBJ2-5, the complete variable domain is DAGVTQSPTHLIKTRGQQVTLRCSPKSGHDTVSWYQQALGQGPQFIFQYYEEEERQRGNFPDRFSGHQFPNYSSELNVNALLLGDSALYLCASSSWTGLRREETQYFGPGTRLLVL.

The chain employs TRBV5-1 and TRBJ1-6; 9 nucleotides align to TRBD1. With V trimmed by 0 bases and J by 7 bases, 5 bases remained unmatched. CDR3 size: 16 residues. Germline CDR1 SGHRS, CDR2 YFSETQ. CDR3 protein: CASSLAGTGNNSPLHF. CDR3 DNA: TGCGCCAGCAGCTTGGCCGGGACAGGGAACAATTCACCCCTCCACTTT.

V is TRBV7-9 and J is TRBJ1-1; D remains ambiguous. V shed 5 bases and J shed 6 bases, with 13 bases lying between them. The germline V gene has CDR1 SEHNR and CDR2 FQNEAQ (reference sequence). The CDR3 length is 13 residues. The CDR3 region is CASSLAVTSEAFF. The DNA for the CDR3 is TGTGCCAGCAGCCTCGCCGTAACATCTGAAGCTTTCTTT.

The chain joins TRBV19 to TRBJ2-3; TRBD1 might be the D (7 bases). The V and J ends lost 10 bases and 6 bases respectively, with 23 bases between them. Germline lookup yields CDR1 LNHDA and CDR2 SQIVND (reference sequence). The CDR3 has 15 amino acids. The CDR3 region has the DNA TGTGCCACCCAGGCTAGGAGGGGGCCCTTTGATACGCAGTATTTT. As protein: CATQARRGPFDTQYF.